What follows describes a single T cell receptor (beta chain). The record originates from a study of glioma-infiltrating T cells. V was cut by 3 bases and J by 1 base, with 15 bases left in between. The CDR3 has 16 amino acids. The germline CDR1 and CDR2 sequences are SGHAT and FQNNGV. Amplification of TCR alpha and beta CDR3 regions from RNA used iRepertoire nested multiplex PCR. MiXCR, applied by TCRdb to the multiplex PCR reads, yields one record per CDR3 protein. The top ten clones hold around 4.9% of a sample with roughly 200,000 distinct CDR3 sequences, around 40% of them seen once. Sequencing was done on a sample of glioma tissue, nonneoplastic brain tissue, or PBMCs (not recorded which). This clonotype was sampled from a human donor with low-grade glioma or glioblastoma, undergoing nonglioma brain surgery, or in good health (not recorded which). The V and J genes are TRBV11-2 and TRBJ2-5; either TRBD1 or TRBD2 may fit D (5 bases each). This chain's CDR3 is CASSFGASRSQETQYF. The CDR3 DNA reads as TGTGCCAGCAGCTTCGGGGCTAGCCGTTCCCAAGAGACCCAGTACTTC.